This T cell receptor beta chain was obtained from a study of cytomegalovirus exposure and HLA in healthy donors. For the study at large: Out of approximately 400 genotyped donors, about 80% belonged to the Caucasian-associated ancestry cluster. Findings of the study overall: Trimming of TCR beta V- and J-genes showed a link, identified in a later analysis, to a missense DCLRE1C variant. It was in a later analysis that TCR association rates were seen to vary by HLA locus, highest for DRB1 and lowest for HLA-C.

A multiplex PCR was run with 60 Vbeta primers and 13 Jbeta primers. The protocol was immunoSEQ multiplex PCR, while the TCRdb copy is restricted to in-frame clones and leaves out a portion. The sample yields about 94,000 clones, around 66% seen once. This clone has a single count. Its antigen is undetermined. V gave up 0 bases and J gave up 0 bases, with 9 bases separating them. Germline loops: CDR1 GTSNPN, CDR2 SVGIG (reference sequence). The CDR3 has 15 amino acids. This receptor was obtained from a man between 25 and 39 years old in good health and CMV-seronegative. The gene calls are TRBV30 and TRBJ1-5, with no clear D. Sequencing was done on a sample of PBMCs. Here the CDR3 DNA reads TGTGCCTGGAGTGTGGGAGTCAATAGCAATCAGCCCCAGCATTTT. Amino acid sequence: CAWSVGVNSNQPQHF.